This T cell receptor beta chain was sequenced for a study of shared clonotypes between healthy human individuals (dated by TCRdb to the early 2020s). Study-level background: Three men and a couple of women, aged 18 to 49 years, made up the cohort. Per donor, three plates each were used for CD4 naive and CD4 memory, two for CD8 naive, and one for CD8 memory. To estimate repertoire size and how much clonotype sharing occurs between individuals, the study deeply sequenced the blood TCR repertoires of roughly 5 healthy adults. To increase sequencing depth and limit assay-specific biases, TCR repertoire library preparation and sequencing were carried out by different laboratories using diverse techniques. Leukapheresis yielded between about 0.85 and 10 billion PBMCs per donor.

Using the deep immunoSEQ assay, multiplex PCR amplified TCR CDR3 regions from genomic DNA. Extracted genomic DNA from each cell subset was distributed evenly across all wells of several immunoSEQ 96-well plates, and each plate was treated as a replicate. For sorted subsets, around 200 ng genomic DNA, equal to 25,000 to 35,000 T cell genomes, was loaded into each replicate PCR. Purified libraries were measured with a Qubit 3.0 fluorometer, size-checked on a Bioanalyzer 2100, and measured again with the KAPA Library Quantification kit. Every immunoSEQ 96-well plate was sequenced on a separate single-read 150-cycle Illumina NextSeq 550 flow cell. For the original study's pipeline: Because the immunoSEQ output included only junctional sequences and no quality scores, the filtering could not be the same as the filtering used for full-length reads. Sequences were annotated with PyIR, a Python wrapper for IgBLAST v1.9, and V/J genes and CDR3 were assigned using IMGT germline references. Reads were filtered out if the reads had weak V/J assignments (E-value above 1e-6), no CDR3, stop codons, out-of-frame junctions, or ambiguous translated residues. V3J clonotypes were defined as sequences sharing the same inferred V gene, J gene, and CDR3 amino acid sequence. To compute the percentage overlap between repertoires, the number of shared unique clonotypes was divided by the size of the smaller repertoire. RTK rarefaction, the Chao1 estimator, and Recon v2.1 estimates of unobserved clonotypes were used to assess repertoire richness. OLGA was used to compute generation probabilities for all TCRbeta clonotypes that the gDNA method yielded from a handful of donors. TCRdb re-hosts the immuneACCESS table, in-frame sequences only. Its copies lack some clones; in the studies checked, an unresolved V gene accounts for under half of them, and the cause for the rest is not known. The V and J calls and clone size come from that table; D and trimming were worked out from the DNA. This sample holds about 79,000 clones; roughly three fifths were observed only once. The ten largest account for just over 50% of the sample.

The donors were healthy, HIV-negative adults who had no recently reported acute infections or vaccinations. Every donor was a Caucasian adult residing in Nashville, Tennessee, USA. The CD8 memory samples were a combination of magnetically selected CD45RO+ cells and CCR7-negative CD45RA+ effector memory (TemRA) cells. Blood was collected by leukapheresis, and PBMCs were isolated by Ficoll-Histopaque density gradient centrifugation and then cryopreserved in liquid nitrogen vapor phase. Analytical flow cytometry was used to check the purity and quantity of every magnetically sorted T cell population. Each sorted fraction had its genomic DNA isolated and then quantified by UV absorbance on a Nanodrop 2000c. From the cysteine up to the phenylalanine, the CDR3 has a length of 15 residues. The read is trimmed to its CDR3 DNA, 45 bases read in frame from base 1. As encoded in the germline V gene (reference sequence), CDR1 is LNHDA while CDR2 is SQIVND.

Of note for this clone: It lacks a known antigen. The junction and the germline gene differ at one end; a read error may be behind it. Other DNA sequences in the same sample also yield this CDR3.

Results the study describes overall, beyond this receptor: Across a handful of donors, approximately 5% of naive CD4, 3% to 3.5% of naive CD8, roughly 2.2% of memory CD4, and 0.3% to 0.45% of memory CD8 clonotypes were shared. Rarefaction of sorted-subset datasets indicated incomplete sequencing despite the large sequencing depth. Pairwise subsampling led to the expectation that sequencing depth would affect the degree of clonotype sharing among donors. The genetic and exposure-history diversity represented was limited by the small number of donors. Sampling was limited to blood, and TCR repertoires in tissue likely differ from TCR repertoires in blood. Clonotypes shared by all four sorted-subset donors showed higher generation probabilities than non-shared clonotypes. Larger estimated clonotype richness was generally found for naive subsets than for memory subsets.

The sequencing sample was made of memory CD8+ T cells sorted from blood. The cell subset or site label of this sample denotes: CD45RO+ cells pooled with CCR7-negative TemRA cells. This clonotype was obtained from a man between 25 and 39 years old in good health. The chain uses TRBV19 and TRBJ1-5, with the D gene too uncertain to name. The sequenced DNA is TGTGCCAGTAGAATAGGCAGGTATAGCAATCAGCCCCAGCATTTT. The translation is CASRIGRYSNQPQHF.